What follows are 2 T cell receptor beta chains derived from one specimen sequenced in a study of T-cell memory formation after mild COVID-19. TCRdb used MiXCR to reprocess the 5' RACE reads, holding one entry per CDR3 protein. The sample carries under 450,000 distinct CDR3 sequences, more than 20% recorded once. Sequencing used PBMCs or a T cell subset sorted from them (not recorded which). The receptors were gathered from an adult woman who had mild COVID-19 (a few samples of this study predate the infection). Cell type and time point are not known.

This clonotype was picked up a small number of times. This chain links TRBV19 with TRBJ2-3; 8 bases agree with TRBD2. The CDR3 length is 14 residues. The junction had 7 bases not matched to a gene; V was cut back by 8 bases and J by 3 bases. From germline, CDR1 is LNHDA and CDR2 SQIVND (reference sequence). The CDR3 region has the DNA TGTGCCAGTCGAAGCGGGAGTTATACAGATACGCAGTATTTT. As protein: CASRSGSYTDTQYF.

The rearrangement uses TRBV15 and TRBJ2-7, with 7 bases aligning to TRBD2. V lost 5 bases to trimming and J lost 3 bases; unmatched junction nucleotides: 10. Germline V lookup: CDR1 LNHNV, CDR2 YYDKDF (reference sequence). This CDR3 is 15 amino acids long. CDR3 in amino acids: CATSQLGGMVYEQYF. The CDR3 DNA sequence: TGTGCCACCAGCCAATTGGGGGGGATGGTCTACGAGCAGTACTTC.